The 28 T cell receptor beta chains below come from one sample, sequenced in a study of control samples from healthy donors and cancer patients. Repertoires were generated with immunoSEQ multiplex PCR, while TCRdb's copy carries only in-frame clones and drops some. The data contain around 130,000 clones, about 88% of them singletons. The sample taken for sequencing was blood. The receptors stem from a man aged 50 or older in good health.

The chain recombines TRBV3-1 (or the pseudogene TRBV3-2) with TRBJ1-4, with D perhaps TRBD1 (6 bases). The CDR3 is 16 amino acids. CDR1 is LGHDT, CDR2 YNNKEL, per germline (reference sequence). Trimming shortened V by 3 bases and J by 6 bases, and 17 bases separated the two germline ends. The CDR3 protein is CASSQGRDISYEKLFF. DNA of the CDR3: TGTGCCAGCAGCCAGGGGAGGGACATCAGTTATGAAAAACTGTTTTTT.

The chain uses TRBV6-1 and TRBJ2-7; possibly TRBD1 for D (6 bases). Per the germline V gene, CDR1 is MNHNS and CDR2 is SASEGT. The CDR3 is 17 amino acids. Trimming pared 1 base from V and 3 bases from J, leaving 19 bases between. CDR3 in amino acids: CASSEDSWQGPFYEQYF. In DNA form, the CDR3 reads TGTGCCAGCAGTGAAGATAGTTGGCAGGGGCCTTTCTACGAGCAGTACTTC.

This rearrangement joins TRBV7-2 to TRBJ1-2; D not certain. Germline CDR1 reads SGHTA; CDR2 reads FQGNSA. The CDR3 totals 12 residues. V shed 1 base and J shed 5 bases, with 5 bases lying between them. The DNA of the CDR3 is TGTGCCAGCAGCTTAGTAGGTTATGGCTACACCTTC. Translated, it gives CASSLVGYGYTF. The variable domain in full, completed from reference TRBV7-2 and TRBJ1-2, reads GAGVSQSPSNKVTEKGKDVELRCDPISGHTALYWYRQSLGQGLEFLIYFQGNSAPDKSGLPSDRFSAERTGGSVSTLTIQRTQQEDSAVYLCASSLVGYGYTFGSGTRLTVV.

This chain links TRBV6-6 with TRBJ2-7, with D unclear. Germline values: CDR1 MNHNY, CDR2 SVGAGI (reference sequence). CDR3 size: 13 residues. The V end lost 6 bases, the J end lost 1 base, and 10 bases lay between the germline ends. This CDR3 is CASRMTVSYEQYF. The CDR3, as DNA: TGTGCCAGCAGAATGACTGTATCCTACGAGCAGTACTTC.

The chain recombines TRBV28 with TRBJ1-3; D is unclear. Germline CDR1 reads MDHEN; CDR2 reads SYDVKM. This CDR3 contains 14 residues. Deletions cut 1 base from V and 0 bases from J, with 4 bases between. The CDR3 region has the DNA TGTGCCAGCAGTTTATTCAGCTCTGGAAACACCATATATTTT. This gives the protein CASSLFSSGNTIYF.

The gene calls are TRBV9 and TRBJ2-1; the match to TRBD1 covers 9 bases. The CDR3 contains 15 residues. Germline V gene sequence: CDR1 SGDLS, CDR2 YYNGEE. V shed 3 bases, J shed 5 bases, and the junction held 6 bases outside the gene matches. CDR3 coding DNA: TGTGCCAGCAGCGCAATGGACAGGGGAAACAATGAGCAGTTCTTC. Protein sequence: CASSAMDRGNNEQFF. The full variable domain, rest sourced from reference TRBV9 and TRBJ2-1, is DSGVTQTPKHLITATGQRVTLRCSPRSGDLSVYWYQQSLDQGLQFLIQYYNGEERAKGNILERFSAQQFPDLHSELNLSSLELGDSALYFCASSAMDRGNNEQFFGPGTRLTVL.

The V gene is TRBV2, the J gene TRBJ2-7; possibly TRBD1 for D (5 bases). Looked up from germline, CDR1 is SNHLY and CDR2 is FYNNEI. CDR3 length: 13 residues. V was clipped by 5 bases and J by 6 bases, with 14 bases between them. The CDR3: CASSYPGQSEQYF. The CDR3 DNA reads TGTGCCAGCAGTTACCCAGGACAAAGCGAGCAGTACTTC.

CDR3 residues: CASSLGTGRNTIYF. The CDR3 coding sequence is TGTGCCAGCAGCTTGGGGACAGGACGAAACACCATATATTTT. The genes are TRBV11-2 and TRBJ1-3; 8 bases are shared with TRBD1. Trimming took 3 bases from V and 5 from J; bases not matched to a gene: 3. Germline V gene lookup returns CDR1 SGHAT and CDR2 FQNNGV. CDR3 length: 14 residues. Together with reference TRBV11-2 and TRBJ1-3, the CDR3 gives the full variable domain: EAGVAQSPRYKIIEKRQSVAFWCNPISGHATLYWYQQILGQGPKLLIQFQNNGVVDDSQLPKDRFSAERLKGVDSTLKIQPAKLEDSAVYLCASSLGTGRNTIYFGEGSWLTVV.

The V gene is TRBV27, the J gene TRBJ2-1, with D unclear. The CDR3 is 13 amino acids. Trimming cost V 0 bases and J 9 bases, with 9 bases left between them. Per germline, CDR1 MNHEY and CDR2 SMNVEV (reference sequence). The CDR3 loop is CASSLSGSSEQFF. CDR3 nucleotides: TGTGCCAGCAGTTTATCAGGGTCTAGTGAGCAGTTCTTC.

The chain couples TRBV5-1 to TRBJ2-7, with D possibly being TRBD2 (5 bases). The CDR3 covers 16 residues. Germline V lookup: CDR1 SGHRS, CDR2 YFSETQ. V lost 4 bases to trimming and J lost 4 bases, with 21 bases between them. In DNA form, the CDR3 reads TGCGCCAGCAGCCGAAATCCTCCGGCCAGCGGATACGAGCAGTACTTC. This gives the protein CASSRNPPASGYEQYF.

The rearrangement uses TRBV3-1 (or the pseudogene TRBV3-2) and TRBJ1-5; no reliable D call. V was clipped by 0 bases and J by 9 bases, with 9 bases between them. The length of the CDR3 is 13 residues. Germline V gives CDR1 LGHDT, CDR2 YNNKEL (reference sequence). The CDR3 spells CASSQDFFGPQHF. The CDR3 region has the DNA TGTGCCAGCAGCCAAGATTTTTTCGGGCCCCAGCATTTT.

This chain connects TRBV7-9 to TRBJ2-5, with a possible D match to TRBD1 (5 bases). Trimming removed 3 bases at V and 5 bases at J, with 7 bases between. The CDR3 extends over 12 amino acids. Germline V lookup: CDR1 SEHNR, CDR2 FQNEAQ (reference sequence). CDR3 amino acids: CASSFQGETQYF. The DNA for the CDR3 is TGTGCCAGCAGCTTCCAGGGCGAGACCCAGTACTTC.

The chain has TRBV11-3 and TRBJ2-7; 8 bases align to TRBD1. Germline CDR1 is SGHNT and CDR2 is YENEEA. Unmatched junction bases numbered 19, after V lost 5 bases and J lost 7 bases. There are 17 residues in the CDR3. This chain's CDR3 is CASSPIPRQGRVVEQYF. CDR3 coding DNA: TGTGCCAGCAGCCCCATTCCCCGACAGGGGCGAGTAGTTGAGCAGTACTTC.

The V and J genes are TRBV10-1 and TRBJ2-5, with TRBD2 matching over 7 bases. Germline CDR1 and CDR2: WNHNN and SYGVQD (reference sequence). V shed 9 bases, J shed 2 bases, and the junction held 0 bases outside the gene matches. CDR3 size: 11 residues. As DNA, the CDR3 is TGCGCCAGGGGACTACAAGAGACCCAGTACTTC. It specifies CARGLQETQYF.

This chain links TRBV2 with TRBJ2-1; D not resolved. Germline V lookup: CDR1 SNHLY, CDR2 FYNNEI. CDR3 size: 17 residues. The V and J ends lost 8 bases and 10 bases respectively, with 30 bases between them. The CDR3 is CASRTTRDSRTTEEQFF. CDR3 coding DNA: TGTGCCAGCCGAACAACTCGAGACTCCCGGACCACGGAAGAGCAGTTCTTC. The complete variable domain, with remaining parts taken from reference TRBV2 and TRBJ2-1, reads EPEVTQTPSHQVTQMGQEVILRCVPISNHLYFYWYRQILGQKVEFLVSFYNNEISEKSEIFDDQFSVERPDGSNFTLKIRSTKLEDSAMYFCASRTTRDSRTTEEQFFGPGTRLTVL.

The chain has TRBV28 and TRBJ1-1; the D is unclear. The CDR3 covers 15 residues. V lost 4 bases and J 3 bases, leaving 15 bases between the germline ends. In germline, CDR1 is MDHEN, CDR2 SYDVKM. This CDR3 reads CASSSPGGRDTEAFF. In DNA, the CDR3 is TGTGCCAGCAGTTCCCCCGGAGGGAGGGACACTGAAGCTTTCTTT.

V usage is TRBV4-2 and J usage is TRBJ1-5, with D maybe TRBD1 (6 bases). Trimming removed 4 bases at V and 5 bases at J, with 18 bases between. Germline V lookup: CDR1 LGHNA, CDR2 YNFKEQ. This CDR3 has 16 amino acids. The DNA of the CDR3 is TGTGCCAGCAGCCCTTCGGAAGGGGGGGCGGATCAGCCCCAGCATTTT. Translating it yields CASSPSEGGADQPQHF.

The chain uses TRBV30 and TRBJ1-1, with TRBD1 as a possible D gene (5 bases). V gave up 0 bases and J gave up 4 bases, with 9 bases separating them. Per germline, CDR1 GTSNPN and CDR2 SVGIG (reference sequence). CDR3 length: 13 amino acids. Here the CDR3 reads CAWSVWGITEAFF. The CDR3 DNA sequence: TGTGCCTGGAGTGTATGGGGGATCACTGAAGCTTTCTTT. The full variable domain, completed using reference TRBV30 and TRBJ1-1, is SQTIHQWPATLVQPVGSPLSLECTVEGTSNPNLYWYRQAAGRGLQLLFYSVGIGQISSEVPQNLSASRPQDRQFILSSKKLLLSDSGFYLCAWSVWGITEAFFGQGTRLTVV.

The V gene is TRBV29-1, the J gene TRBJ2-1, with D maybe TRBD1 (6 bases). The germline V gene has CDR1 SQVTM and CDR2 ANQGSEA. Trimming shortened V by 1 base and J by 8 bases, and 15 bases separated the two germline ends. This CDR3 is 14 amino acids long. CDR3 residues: CSVEVGAQGHEQFF. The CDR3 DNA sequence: TGCAGCGTTGAAGTGGGGGCCCAGGGACATGAGCAGTTCTTC.

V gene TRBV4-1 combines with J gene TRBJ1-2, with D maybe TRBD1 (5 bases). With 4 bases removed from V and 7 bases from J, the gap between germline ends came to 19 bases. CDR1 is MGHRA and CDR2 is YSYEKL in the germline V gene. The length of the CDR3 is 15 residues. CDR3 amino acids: CASSPGLQTVFGYTF. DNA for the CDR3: TGCGCCAGCAGCCCAGGGTTACAGACAGTTTTTGGCTACACCTTC.

DNA of the CDR3: TGTGCCAGCAGCCCCCAGCGCGACGGGAACACTGAAGCTTTCTTT. Protein sequence: CASSPQRDGNTEAFF. The genes are TRBV7-9 and TRBJ1-1, with D unclear. V lost 5 bases and J lost 1, with 14 bases in between. Germline CDR1 SEHNR, CDR2 FQNEAQ (reference sequence). CDR3 length: 15 amino acids.

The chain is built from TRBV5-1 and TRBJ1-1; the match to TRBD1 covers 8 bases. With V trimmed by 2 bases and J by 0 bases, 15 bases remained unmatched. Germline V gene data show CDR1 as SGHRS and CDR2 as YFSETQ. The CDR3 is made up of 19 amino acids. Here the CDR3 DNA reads TGCGCCAGCAGCTTCGACAGGGGAACGACAGTTTACATGAACACTGAAGCTTTCTTT. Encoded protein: CASSFDRGTTVYMNTEAFF.

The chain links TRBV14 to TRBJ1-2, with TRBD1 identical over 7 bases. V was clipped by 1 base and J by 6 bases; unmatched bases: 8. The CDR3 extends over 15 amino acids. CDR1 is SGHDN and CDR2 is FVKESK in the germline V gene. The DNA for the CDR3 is TGTGCCAGCAGCCAAGTAGGGGGCGCGATGAATGGCTACACCTTC. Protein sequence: CASSQVGGAMNGYTF.

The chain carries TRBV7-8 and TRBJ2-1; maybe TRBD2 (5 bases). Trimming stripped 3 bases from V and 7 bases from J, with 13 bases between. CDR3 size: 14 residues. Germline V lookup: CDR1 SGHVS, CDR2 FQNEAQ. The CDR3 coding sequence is TGTGCCAGCAGCTTCCGGGGTTTTGGGAATGAGCAGTTCTTC. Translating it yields CASSFRGFGNEQFF.

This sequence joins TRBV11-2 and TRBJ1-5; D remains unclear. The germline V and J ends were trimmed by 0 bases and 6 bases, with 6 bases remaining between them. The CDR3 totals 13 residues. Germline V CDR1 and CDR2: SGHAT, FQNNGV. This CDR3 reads CASSLDQPQPQHF. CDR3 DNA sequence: TGTGCCAGCAGCTTAGATCAGCCTCAGCCCCAGCATTTT.

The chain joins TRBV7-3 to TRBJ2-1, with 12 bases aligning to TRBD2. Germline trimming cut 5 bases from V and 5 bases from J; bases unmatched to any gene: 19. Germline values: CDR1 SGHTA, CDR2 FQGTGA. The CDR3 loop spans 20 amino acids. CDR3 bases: TGTGCCAGCAGCCTCATTCCTAGCGGGGGGGCACGTAATAAAAACAATGAGCAGTTCTTC. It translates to CASSLIPSGGARNKNNEQFF.

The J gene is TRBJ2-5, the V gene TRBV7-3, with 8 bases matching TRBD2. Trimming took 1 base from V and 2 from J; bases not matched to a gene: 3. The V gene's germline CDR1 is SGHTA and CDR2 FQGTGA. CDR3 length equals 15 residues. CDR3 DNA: TGTGCCAGCAGCTTAAGAGCGGGAGCACAAGAGACCCAGTACTTC. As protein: CASSLRAGAQETQYF.

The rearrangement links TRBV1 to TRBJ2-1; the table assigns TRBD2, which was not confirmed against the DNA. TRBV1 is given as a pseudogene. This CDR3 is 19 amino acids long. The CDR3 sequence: CTSRGLAGGRNYSYNEQFF. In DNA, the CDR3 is TGCACCAGCAGAGGACTAGCGGGGGGCCGGAACTACTCCTACAATGAGCAGTTCTTC.